These 20 T cell receptor beta chains share one sample of origin, sequenced in a study of radiotherapy plus CTLA-4 blockade in lung cancer. Assay: immunoSEQ multiplex PCR; the TCRdb copy retains only in-frame clones and omits some. Among under 20,000 clones, about 82% were seen once, and the ten largest hold less than 25%. This specimen consisted of peripheral blood, obtained from a patient treated with radiotherapy plus ipilimumab. These receptors were collected from a human donor with non-small cell lung cancer whose response to radiotherapy plus ipilimumab could not be evaluated.

The table lists this clone with a few counts. The genes are TRBV28 and TRBJ2-2, with D possibly matching TRBD1 (6 bases). CDR1 and CDR2 (germline): MDHEN, SYDVKM. CDR3 size: 14 residues. V was shortened by 6 bases and J by 4 bases, with 12 bases between the two germline ends. CDR3 nucleotide sequence: TGTGCCAGCAGAGGCAAGGACAGCACCGGGGAGCTGTTTTTT. This sequence encodes CASRGKDSTGELFF. The full variable domain, its missing parts supplied by reference TRBV28 and TRBJ2-2, is DVKVTQSSRYLVKRTGEKVFLECVQDMDHENMFWYRQDPGLGLRLIYFSYDVKMKEKGDIPEGYSVSREKKERFSLILESASTNQTSMYLCASRGKDSTGELFFGEGSRLTVL.

Only one count was recorded for this clone. The chain couples TRBV5-3 to TRBJ2-7; 8 bases map to TRBD1. TRBV5-3 is an ORF, with its function uncertain. The ends lost 1 base at V and 3 bases at J; junction bases unmatched: 6. The CDR3 covers 15 residues. The CDR3 region has the DNA TGTGCCAGAAGCTTGTCCAGGGGGCTCATCTACGAGCAGTACTTC. Its protein is CARSLSRGLIYEQYF.

The chain joins TRBV29-1 to TRBJ2-7, with 8 nucleotides matching TRBD1. The CDR3 is 15 residues long. The J segment lost 0 bases and the V segment lost 2 bases, leaving 6 bases of the junction unmatched. The germline gives CDR1 SQVTM, CDR2 ANQGSEA. The CDR3 coding sequence is TGCAGCGTTGAAAGGGCAGGGGGCGCCTCCTACGAGCAGTACTTC. Residues: CSVERAGGASYEQYF.

The chain employs TRBV5-1 and TRBJ1-2; D is perhaps TRBD1 (5 bases). The CDR3 covers 14 residues. Germline CDR1 and CDR2: SGHRS and YFSETQ. Deletions cut 0 bases from V and 8 bases from J, with 14 bases between. The CDR3 reads CASSLAGGPGGYTF. In DNA form, the CDR3 reads TGCGCCAGCAGCTTGGCGGGGGGTCCGGGAGGCTACACCTTC.

The V call is TRBV12-2, the J call TRBJ1-5; TRBD1, the D gene given by the table, was not confirmed from the DNA. TRBV12-2 is a pseudogene locus. CDR3 length: 16 residues. This chain's CDR3 is CASRSDRGFIEQPQHF. The CDR3 region has the DNA TGTGCAAGTCGCTCGGACAGGGGATTTATTGAACAGCCCCAGCATTTT.

V is TRBV27 and J is TRBJ1-1; tentatively, D is TRBD1 (5 bases). Germline values: CDR1 MNHEY, CDR2 SMNVEV (reference sequence). This CDR3 is 15 amino acids long. The germline V and J ends were trimmed by 3 bases and 6 bases, with 17 bases remaining between them. CDR3 protein: CASSFGGSVFAEAFF. As DNA, the CDR3 is TGTGCCAGCAGTTTCGGGGGTTCAGTTTTTGCTGAAGCTTTCTTT.

The J gene is TRBJ1-4, the V gene TRBV28, with no clear D. This CDR3 is 13 amino acids long. Trimming shortened V by 6 bases and J by 1 base, and 6 bases separated the two germline ends. Germline-derived CDR1 and CDR2 are MDHEN and SYDVKM. The CDR3 region is CASRRGTNEKLFF. The CDR3, as DNA: TGTGCCAGCAGGAGAGGAACTAATGAAAAACTGTTTTTT.

The rearrangement links TRBV6-1 to TRBJ1-2; D is ambiguous. The CDR3 runs to 12 residues. Germline V CDR1 and CDR2: MNHNS, SASEGT. V dropped 5 bases and J dropped 0 bases, with 4 bases sitting between them. For the CDR3, the DNA is TGTGCCAGCAGTACTTCTAACTATGGCTACACCTTC. Its protein is CASSTSNYGYTF.

The chain joins TRBV7-2 to TRBJ2-5, with TRBD2 as a possible D gene (6 bases). Germline CDR1 is SGHTA and CDR2 is FQGNSA. The V and J ends lost 6 bases and 5 bases respectively, with 10 bases between them. The CDR3 runs 12 residues. CDR3 bases: TGTGCCAGCAGGGGGGGATGGGAGACCCAGTACTTC. It codes for CASRGGWETQYF.

The chain carries TRBV5-1 and TRBJ2-1, with a possible D match to TRBD2 (5 bases). The CDR3 covers 13 residues. CDR1 and CDR2 from the germline V gene are SGHRS and YFSETQ. With 5 bases removed from V and 13 bases from J, the gap between germline ends came to 19 bases. The CDR3 DNA reads as TGCGCCAGCAGGGCGGGCTCTCAGTCAACTCAGTTCTTC. Protein product: CASRAGSQSTQFF.

V gene TRBV15 combines with J gene TRBJ2-5, with 9 bases matching TRBD1. J gave up 11 bases and V 1 base, and 17 bases lay outside the gene matches. CDR1 LNHNV and CDR2 YYDKDF come from the germline V gene (reference sequence). CDR3 length: 17 residues. The CDR3 DNA sequence: TGTGCCACCAGCAGAGTTTCCGGGACAGGGCATACTCTGAAGCAGTACTTC. This gives the protein CATSRVSGTGHTLKQYF. Full variable domain (outside the CDR3, taken from reference TRBV15 and TRBJ2-5): DAMVIQNPRYQVTQFGKPVTLSCSQTLNHNVMYWYQQKSSQAPKLLFHYYDKDFNNEADTPDNFQSRRPNTSFCFLDIRSPGLGDTAMYLCATSRVSGTGHTLKQYFGPGTRLLVL.

V usage is TRBV29-1 and J usage is TRBJ2-2, with a possible D match to TRBD1 (6 bases). In germline, CDR1 is SQVTM, CDR2 ANQGSEA. V lost 6 bases, J lost 7 bases, and 12 bases lay in between. This CDR3 region has 12 residues. CDR3 amino acids: CSVGDISGELFF. The CDR3 nucleotides read TGCAGCGTGGGGGACATTAGCGGGGAGCTGTTTTTT.

This chain connects TRBV14 to TRBJ2-1, with D tentatively TRBD2 (6 bases). The CDR3 extends over 14 amino acids. The germline gives CDR1 SGHDN, CDR2 FVKESK. V lost 3 bases and J 3 bases, leaving 9 bases between the germline ends. The CDR3 DNA is TGTGCCAGCAGCCAGAGCGGGTTCTACAATGAGCAGTTCTTC. Encoded protein: CASSQSGFYNEQFF.

The genes are TRBV28 and TRBJ2-5, with D hard to call. In germline, CDR1 is MDHEN, CDR2 SYDVKM. The CDR3 totals 18 residues. V was shortened by 1 base and J by 0 bases, with 18 bases between the two germline ends. The CDR3 sequence is CASSLYSGEALYQETQYF. The CDR3 region has the DNA TGTGCCAGCAGTTTATATTCCGGAGAGGCCTTGTACCAAGAGACCCAGTACTTC. The complete variable domain, with remaining parts taken from reference TRBV28 and TRBJ2-5, reads DVKVTQSSRYLVKRTGEKVFLECVQDMDHENMFWYRQDPGLGLRLIYFSYDVKMKEKGDIPEGYSVSREKKERFSLILESASTNQTSMYLCASSLYSGEALYQETQYFGPGTRLLVL.

The chain is built from TRBV4-1 and TRBJ2-5; TRBD2 aligns across 9 bases. Unmatched junction bases numbered 8, after V lost 0 bases and J lost 6 bases. This CDR3 is 16 amino acids long. Germline V gene data show CDR1 as MGHRA and CDR2 as YSYEKL. The DNA for the CDR3 is TGCGCCAGCAGCCAAGATGAACTAGCGGGTTGGAAGACCCAGTACTTC. Encoded protein: CASSQDELAGWKTQYF.

The sample holds one count of this clone. The rearrangement links TRBV20-1 to TRBJ1-1; tentatively, D is TRBD1 (6 bases). Trimming removed 2 bases from V and 7 bases from J, with 8 bases in between. CDR1 is DFQATT, CDR2 SNEGSKA, per germline (reference sequence). This CDR3 comprises 11 residues. CDR3 nucleotide sequence: TGCAGTGCTAGAAGGACAGTTGAAGCTTTCTTT. Encoded protein: CSARRTVEAFF.

The V and J genes are TRBV7-2 and TRBJ2-1; TRBD1 aligns across 7 bases. Germline-derived CDR1 and CDR2 are SGHTA and FQGNSA. The CDR3 is 17 residues long. The junction had 7 bases not matched to a gene; V was cut back by 0 bases and J by 2 bases. This CDR3 reads CASSLAARGLAYNEQFF. CDR3 bases: TGTGCCAGCAGCTTAGCTGCCAGGGGGTTGGCCTACAATGAGCAGTTCTTC.

The V and J genes are TRBV7-9 and TRBJ2-2; 11 positions agree with TRBD2. CDR1 is SEHNR, CDR2 FQNEAQ, per germline (reference sequence). J was trimmed by 1 base and V by 5 bases; bases with no gene match: 9. This CDR3 contains 18 residues. CDR3 protein: CASSPGDLAGGNTGELFF. The CDR3 DNA reads as TGTGCCAGCAGCCCCGGGGACCTAGCGGGAGGGAACACCGGGGAGCTGTTTTTT. The full variable domain, rest sourced from reference TRBV7-9 and TRBJ2-2, is DTGVSQNPRHKITKRGQNVTFRCDPISEHNRLYWYRQTLGQGPEFLTYFQNEAQLEKSRLLSDRFSAERPKGSFSTLEIQRTEQGDSAMYLCASSPGDLAGGNTGELFFGEGSRLTVL.

This sequence joins TRBV28 and TRBJ2-5, with 10 bases lining up with TRBD2. Germline V gives CDR1 MDHEN, CDR2 SYDVKM. Trimming cost V 6 bases and J 2 bases; bases outside gene matches: 6. The CDR3 has 15 amino acids. CDR3 loop: CASRSRTSGQETQYF. CDR3 coding DNA: TGTGCCAGCAGATCCCGGACTAGCGGACAAGAGACCCAGTACTTC.

The chain is built from TRBV5-1 and TRBJ1-3; D gene ambiguous. V gave up 0 bases and J gave up 0 bases, with 7 bases separating them. Germline loops: CDR1 SGHRS, CDR2 YFSETQ. CDR3 length: 15 amino acids. This CDR3 reads CASSLGADSGNTIYF. For the CDR3, the DNA is TGCGCCAGCAGCTTGGGTGCAGACTCTGGAAACACCATATATTTT.